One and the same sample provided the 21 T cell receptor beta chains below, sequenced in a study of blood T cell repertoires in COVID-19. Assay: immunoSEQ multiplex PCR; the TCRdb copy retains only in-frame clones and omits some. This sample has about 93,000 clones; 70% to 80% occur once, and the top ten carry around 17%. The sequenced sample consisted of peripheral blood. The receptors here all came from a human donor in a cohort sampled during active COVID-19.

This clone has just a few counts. CDR3 residues: CAWSVLSGGYTDTQYF. For the CDR3, the DNA is TGTGCCTGGAGTGTATTAAGCGGGGGATACACAGATACGCAGTATTTT. V gene TRBV30 combines with J gene TRBJ2-3, with 8 bases lining up with TRBD2. The ends lost 0 bases at V and 2 bases at J; junction bases unmatched: 7. Germline-derived CDR1 and CDR2 are GTSNPN and SVGIG (reference sequence). This CDR3 spans 16 amino acids.

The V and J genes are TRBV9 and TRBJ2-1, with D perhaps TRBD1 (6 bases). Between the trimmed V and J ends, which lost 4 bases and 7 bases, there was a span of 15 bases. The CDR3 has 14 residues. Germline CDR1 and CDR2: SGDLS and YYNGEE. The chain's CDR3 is CASSTQGLGNEQFF. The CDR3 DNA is TGTGCCAGCAGCACCCAGGGGTTGGGGAATGAGCAGTTCTTC.

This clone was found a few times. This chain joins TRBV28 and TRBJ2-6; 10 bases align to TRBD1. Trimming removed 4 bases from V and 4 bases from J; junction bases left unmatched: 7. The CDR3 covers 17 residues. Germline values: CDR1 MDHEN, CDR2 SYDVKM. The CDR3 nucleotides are TGTGCCAGCAGTTCATCCGACAGGGGGCTGGGGGCCAACGTCCTGACTTTC. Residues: CASSSSDRGLGANVLTF. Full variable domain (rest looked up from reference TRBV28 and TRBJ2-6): DVKVTQSSRYLVKRTGEKVFLECVQDMDHENMFWYRQDPGLGLRLIYFSYDVKMKEKGDIPEGYSVSREKKERFSLILESASTNQTSMYLCASSSSDRGLGANVLTFGAGSRLTVL.

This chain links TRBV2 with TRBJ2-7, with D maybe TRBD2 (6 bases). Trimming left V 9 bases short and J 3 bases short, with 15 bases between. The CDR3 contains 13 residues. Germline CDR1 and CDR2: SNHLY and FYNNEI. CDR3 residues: CASYLTGSYEQYF. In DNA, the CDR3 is TGTGCCAGTTATCTCACCGGGAGCTACGAGCAGTACTTC.

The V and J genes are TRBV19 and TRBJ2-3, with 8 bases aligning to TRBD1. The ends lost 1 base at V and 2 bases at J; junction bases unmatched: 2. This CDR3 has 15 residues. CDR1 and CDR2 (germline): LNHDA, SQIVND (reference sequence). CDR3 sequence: CASSIGTGFTDTQYF. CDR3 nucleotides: TGTGCCAGTAGTATAGGGACAGGGTTCACAGATACGCAGTATTTT.

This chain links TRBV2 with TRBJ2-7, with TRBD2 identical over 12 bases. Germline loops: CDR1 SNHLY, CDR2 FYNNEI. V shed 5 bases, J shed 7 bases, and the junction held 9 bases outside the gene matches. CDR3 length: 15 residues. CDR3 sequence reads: CASSKRTSGVGEQYF. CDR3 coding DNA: TGTGCCAGCAGTAAACGGACTAGCGGGGTAGGGGAGCAGTACTTC.

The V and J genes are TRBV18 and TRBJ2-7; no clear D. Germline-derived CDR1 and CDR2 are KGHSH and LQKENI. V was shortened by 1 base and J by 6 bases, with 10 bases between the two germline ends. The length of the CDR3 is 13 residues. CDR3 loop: CASSPLERGEQYF. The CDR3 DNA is TGTGCCAGCTCACCACTGGAGCGTGGCGAGCAGTACTTC.

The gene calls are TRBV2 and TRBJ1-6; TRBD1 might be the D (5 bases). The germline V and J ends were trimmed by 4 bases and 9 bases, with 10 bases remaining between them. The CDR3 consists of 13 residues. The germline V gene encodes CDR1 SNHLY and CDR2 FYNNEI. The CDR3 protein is CASSGGVSSPLHF. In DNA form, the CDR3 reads TGTGCCAGCAGTGGGGGGGTCAGTTCACCCCTCCACTTT.

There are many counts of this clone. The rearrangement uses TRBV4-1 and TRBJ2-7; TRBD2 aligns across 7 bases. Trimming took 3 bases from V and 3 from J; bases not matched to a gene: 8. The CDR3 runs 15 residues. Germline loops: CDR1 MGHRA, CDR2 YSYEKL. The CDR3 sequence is CASSQGLIEGYEQYF. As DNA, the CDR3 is TGCGCCAGCAGCCAGGGACTAATAGAGGGCTACGAGCAGTACTTC.

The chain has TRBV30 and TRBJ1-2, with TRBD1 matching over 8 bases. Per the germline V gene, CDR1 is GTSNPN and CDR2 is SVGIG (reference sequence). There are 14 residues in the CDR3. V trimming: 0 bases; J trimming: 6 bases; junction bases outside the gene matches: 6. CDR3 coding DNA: TGTGCCTGGAGTGTTGGCAGGGGGCCCCATGGCTACACCTTC. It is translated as CAWSVGRGPHGYTF.

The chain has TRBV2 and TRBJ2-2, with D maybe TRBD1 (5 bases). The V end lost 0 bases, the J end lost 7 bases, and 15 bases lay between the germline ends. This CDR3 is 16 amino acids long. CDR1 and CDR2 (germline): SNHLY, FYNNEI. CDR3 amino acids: CASSEALRGTGGELFF. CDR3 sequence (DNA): TGTGCCAGCAGTGAAGCGCTTAGGGGAACGGGCGGGGAGCTGTTTTTT.

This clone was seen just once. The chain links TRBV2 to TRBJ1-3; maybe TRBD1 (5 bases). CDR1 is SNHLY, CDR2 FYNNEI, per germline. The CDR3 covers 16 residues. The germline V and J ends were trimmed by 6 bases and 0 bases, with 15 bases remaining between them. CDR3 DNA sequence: TGTGCCAGCAGCGGGGCGGAGGGCCTCTCTGGAAACACCATATATTTT. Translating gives CASSGAEGLSGNTIYF.

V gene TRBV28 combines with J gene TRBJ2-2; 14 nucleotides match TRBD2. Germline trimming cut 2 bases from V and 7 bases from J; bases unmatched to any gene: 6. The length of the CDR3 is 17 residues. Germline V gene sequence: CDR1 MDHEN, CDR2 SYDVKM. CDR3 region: CASSLAGTSGSDGELFF. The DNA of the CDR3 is TGTGCCAGCAGTTTAGCTGGGACTAGCGGGAGTGACGGGGAGCTGTTTTTT.

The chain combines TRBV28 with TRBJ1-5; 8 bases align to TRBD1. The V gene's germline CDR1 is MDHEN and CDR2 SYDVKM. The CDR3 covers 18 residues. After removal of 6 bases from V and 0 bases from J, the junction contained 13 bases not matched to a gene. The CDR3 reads CASRPTRGTGSSNQPQHF. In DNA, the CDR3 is TGTGCCAGCAGGCCGACAAGGGGGACAGGTTCTAGCAATCAGCCCCAGCATTTT.

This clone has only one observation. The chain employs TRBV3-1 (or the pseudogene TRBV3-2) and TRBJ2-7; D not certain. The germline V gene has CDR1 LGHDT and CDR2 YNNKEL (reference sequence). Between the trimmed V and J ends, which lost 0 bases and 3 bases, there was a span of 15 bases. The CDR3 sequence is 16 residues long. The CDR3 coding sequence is TGTGCCAGCAGCCAAGAAGGCGGAACCCCCCGCTACGAGCAGTACTTC. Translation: CASSQEGGTPRYEQYF.

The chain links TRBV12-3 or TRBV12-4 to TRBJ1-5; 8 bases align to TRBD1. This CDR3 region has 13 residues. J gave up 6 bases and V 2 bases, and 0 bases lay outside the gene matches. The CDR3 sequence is CASSLTGGQPQHF. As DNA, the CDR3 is TGTGCCAGCAGTTTAACAGGGGGTCAGCCCCAGCATTTT.

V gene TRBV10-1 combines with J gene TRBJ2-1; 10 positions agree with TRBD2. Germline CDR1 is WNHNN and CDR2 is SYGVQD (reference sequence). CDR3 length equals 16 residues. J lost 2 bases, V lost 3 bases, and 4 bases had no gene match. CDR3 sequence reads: CASSDPGTSAYNEQFF. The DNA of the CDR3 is TGCGCCAGCAGTGACCCGGGGACTAGCGCCTACAATGAGCAGTTCTTC.

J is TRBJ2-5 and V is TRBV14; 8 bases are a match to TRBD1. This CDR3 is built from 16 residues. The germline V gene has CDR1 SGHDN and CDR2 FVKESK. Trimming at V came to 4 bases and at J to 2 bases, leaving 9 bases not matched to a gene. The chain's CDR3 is CASSPPRRQGQETQYF. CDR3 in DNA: TGTGCCAGCAGCCCACCTCGCAGACAGGGGCAAGAGACCCAGTACTTC.

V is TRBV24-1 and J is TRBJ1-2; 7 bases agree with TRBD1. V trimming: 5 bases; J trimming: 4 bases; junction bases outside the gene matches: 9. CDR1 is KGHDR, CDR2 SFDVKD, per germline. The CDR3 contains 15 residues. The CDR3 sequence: CATSGRDSYFYGYTF. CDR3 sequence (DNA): TGTGCCACCAGTGGGAGGGACAGTTACTTCTATGGCTACACCTTC.

The CDR3 loop is CAISDPGTGRSYEQYF. For the CDR3, the DNA is TGTGCCATCAGTGACCCCGGGACAGGGAGATCCTACGAGCAGTACTTC. The V and J genes are TRBV10-3 and TRBJ2-7, with 9 bases that match TRBD1. V shed 3 bases, J shed 1 base, and the junction held 7 bases outside the gene matches. The CDR3 is made up of 16 amino acids. CDR1 and CDR2 from the germline V gene are ENHRY and SYGVKD.

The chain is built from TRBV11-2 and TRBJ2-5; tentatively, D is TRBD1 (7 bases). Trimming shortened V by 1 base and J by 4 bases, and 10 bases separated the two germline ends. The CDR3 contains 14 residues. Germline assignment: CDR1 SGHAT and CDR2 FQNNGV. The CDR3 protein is CASSLAGGGETQYF. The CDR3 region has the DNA TGTGCCAGCAGCTTAGCAGGGGGAGGAGAGACCCAGTACTTC.